This T cell receptor beta chain is from a study of cytomegalovirus exposure and HLA in healthy donors. Study summary: Early released data comprised around 80 million unique TCRs from HLA-typed donors. Study observations and caveats: Serostatus for CMV was the only available immune exposure information.

As regards this clone: The antigen is not known.

60 Vbeta and 13 Jbeta primers were used in PCR. The assay was immunoSEQ multiplex PCR, and TCRdb's table has in-frame clones only and misses some. The sample lists 90,000 or so clones, 55% to 75% occurring once. CDR3 length: 14 residues. Germline CDR1 is SGDLS and CDR2 is YYNGEE. V shed 3 bases, J shed 2 bases, and the junction held 3 bases outside the gene matches. The TCR sequence derives from a woman aged 18-29 years in good health and CMV-seropositive. The chain has TRBV9 and TRBJ2-3, with TRBD2 identical over 7 bases. Material for sequencing was PBMCs. In nucleotides, the CDR3 is TGTGCCAGCAGCGGTAGCGGGCTCACAGATACGCAGTATTTT. It specifies CASSGSGLTDTQYF.